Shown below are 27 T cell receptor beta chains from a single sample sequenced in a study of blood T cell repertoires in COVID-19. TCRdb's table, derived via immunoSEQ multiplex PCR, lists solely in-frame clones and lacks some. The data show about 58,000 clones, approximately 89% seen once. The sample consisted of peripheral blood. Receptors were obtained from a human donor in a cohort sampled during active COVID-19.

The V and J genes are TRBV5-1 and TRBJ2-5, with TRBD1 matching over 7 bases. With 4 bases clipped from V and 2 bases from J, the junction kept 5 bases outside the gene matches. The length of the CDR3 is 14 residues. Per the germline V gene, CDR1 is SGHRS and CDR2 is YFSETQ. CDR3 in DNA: TGCGCCAGCAGCCTGACAGGGCTGCAAGAGACCCAGTACTTC. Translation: CASSLTGLQETQYF.

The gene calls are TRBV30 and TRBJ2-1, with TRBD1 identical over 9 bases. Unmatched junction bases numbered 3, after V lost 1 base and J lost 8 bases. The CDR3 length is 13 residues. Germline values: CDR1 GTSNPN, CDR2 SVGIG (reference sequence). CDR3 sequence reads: CAWSGGQGYEQFF. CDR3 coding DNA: TGTGCCTGGAGTGGTGGACAGGGGTATGAGCAGTTCTTC.

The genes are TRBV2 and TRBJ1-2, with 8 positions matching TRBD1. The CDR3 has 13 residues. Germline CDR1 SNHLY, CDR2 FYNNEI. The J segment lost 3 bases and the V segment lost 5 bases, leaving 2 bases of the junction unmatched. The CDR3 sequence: CASSLQGDYGYTF. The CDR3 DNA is TGTGCCAGCAGTTTACAGGGGGACTATGGCTACACCTTC.

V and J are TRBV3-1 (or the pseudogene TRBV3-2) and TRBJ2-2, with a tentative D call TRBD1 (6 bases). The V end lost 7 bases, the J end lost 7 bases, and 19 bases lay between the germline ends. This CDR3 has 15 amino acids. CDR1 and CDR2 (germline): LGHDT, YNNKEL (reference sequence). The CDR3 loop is CASTPRTGGLGELFF. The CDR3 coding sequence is TGTGCCAGCACCCCTAGGACTGGGGGCCTCGGGGAGCTGTTTTTT.

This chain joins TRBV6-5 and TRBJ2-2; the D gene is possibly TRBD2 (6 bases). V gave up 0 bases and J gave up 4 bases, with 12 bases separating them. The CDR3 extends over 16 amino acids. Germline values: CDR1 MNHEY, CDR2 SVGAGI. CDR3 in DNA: TGTGCCAGCAGTTACTCCCCGCTCGGGGGCACCGGGGAGCTGTTTTTT. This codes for CASSYSPLGGTGELFF.

CDR3 sequence (DNA): TGTGCCACCAGCAAATGGGGGATGACAGGGAGTGGGGCCAACGTCCTGACTTTC. Its protein product is CATSKWGMTGSGANVLTF. The chain recombines TRBV15 with TRBJ2-6; 7 bases fit TRBD1. The germline V gene has CDR1 LNHNV and CDR2 YYDKDF (reference sequence). This CDR3 comprises 18 residues. The ends lost 4 bases at V and 3 bases at J; junction bases unmatched: 12.

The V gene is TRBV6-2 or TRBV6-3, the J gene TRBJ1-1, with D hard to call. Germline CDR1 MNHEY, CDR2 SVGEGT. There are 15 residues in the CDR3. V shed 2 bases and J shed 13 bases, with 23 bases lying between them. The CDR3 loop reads CASSYTPSRATEGFF. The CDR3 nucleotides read TGTGCCAGCAGTTACACCCCATCCCGAGCCACTGAGGGTTTCTTT.

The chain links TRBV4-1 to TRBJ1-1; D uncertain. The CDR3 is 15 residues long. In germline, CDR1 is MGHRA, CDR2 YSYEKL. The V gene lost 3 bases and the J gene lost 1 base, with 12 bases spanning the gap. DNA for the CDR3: TGCGCCAGCAGCCAGGGAGGGAGGGAGAACACTGAAGCTTTCTTT. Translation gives CASSQGGRENTEAFF.

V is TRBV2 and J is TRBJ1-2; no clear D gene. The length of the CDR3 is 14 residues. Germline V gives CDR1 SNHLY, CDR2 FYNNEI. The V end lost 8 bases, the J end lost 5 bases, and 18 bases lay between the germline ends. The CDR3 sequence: CASLPSGGEYGYTF. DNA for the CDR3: TGTGCCAGCCTCCCGAGCGGCGGGGAATATGGCTACACCTTC.

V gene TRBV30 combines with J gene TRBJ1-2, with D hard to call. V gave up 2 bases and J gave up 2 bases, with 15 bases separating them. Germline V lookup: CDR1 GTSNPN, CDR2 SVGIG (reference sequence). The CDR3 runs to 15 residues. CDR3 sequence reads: CAWSPLRGWNYGYTF. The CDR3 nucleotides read TGTGCCTGGAGTCCGCTGCGGGGTTGGAACTATGGCTACACCTTC.

CDR3 DNA sequence: TGTGCCAGCAGGACTAGCGGGAGTGGTGAGCAGTTCTTC. It is translated as CASRTSGSGEQFF. The genes are TRBV9 and TRBJ2-1; the match to TRBD2 covers 12 bases. The germline gives CDR1 SGDLS, CDR2 YYNGEE. This CDR3 is 13 amino acids long. Germline trimming cut 5 bases from V and 9 bases from J; bases unmatched to any gene: 3.

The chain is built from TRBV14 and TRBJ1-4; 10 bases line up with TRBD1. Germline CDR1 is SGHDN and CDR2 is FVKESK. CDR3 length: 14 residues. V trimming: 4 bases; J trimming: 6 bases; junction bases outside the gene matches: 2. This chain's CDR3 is CASSRGQGYEKLFF. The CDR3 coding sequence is TGTGCCAGCAGCCGGGGACAGGGGTATGAAAAACTGTTTTTT.

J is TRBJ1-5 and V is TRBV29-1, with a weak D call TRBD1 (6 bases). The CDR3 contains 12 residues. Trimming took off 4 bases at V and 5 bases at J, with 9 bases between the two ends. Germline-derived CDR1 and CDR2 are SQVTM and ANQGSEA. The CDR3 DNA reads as TGCAGCGTTGTTGAGGGGGATCAGCCCCAGCATTTT. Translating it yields CSVVEGDQPQHF.

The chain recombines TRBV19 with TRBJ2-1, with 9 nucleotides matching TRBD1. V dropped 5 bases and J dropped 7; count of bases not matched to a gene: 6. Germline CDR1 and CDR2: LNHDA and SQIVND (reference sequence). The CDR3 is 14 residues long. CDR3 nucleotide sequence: TGTGCCAGTAGTGTACAGGGGGCAAGGAATGAGCAGTTCTTC. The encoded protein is CASSVQGARNEQFF.

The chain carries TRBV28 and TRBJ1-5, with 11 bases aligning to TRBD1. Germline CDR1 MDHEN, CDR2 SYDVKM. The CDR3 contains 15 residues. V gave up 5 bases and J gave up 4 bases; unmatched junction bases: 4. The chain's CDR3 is CASSTGDRGNQPQHF. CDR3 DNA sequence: TGTGCCAGCAGTACAGGGGACAGGGGGAATCAGCCCCAGCATTTT.

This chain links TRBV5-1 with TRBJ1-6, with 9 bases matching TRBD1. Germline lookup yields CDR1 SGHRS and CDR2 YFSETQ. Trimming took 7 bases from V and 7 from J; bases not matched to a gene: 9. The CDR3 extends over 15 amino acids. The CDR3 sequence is CASQPGTGWNSPLHF. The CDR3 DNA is TGCGCCAGCCAACCCGGGACAGGGTGGAATTCACCCCTCCACTTT.

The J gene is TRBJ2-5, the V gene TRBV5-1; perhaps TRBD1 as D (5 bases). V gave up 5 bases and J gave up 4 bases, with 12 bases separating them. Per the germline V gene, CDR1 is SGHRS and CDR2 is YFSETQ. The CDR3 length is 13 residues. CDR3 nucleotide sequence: TGCGCCAGCAGTTCAGGGTCGGGAGAGACCCAGTACTTC. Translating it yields CASSSGSGETQYF. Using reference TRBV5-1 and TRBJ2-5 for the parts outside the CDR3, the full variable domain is KAGVTQTPRYLIKTRGQQVTLSCSPISGHRSVSWYQQTPGQGLQFLFEYFSETQRNKGNFPGRFSGRQFSNSRSEMNVSTLELGDSALYLCASSSGSGETQYFGPGTRLLVL.

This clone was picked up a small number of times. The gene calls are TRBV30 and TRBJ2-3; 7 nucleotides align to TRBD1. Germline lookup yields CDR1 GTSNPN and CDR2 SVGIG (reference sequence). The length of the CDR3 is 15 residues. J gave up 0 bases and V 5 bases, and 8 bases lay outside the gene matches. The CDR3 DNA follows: TGTGCCTGGGCGAGGGGGCAGCTTAGCACAGATACGCAGTATTTT. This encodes CAWARGQLSTDTQYF.

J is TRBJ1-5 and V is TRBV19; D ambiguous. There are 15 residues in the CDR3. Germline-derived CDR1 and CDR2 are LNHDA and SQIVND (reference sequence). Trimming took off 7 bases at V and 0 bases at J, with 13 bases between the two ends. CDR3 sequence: CASTPGSNSNQPQHF. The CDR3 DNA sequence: TGTGCCAGTACCCCGGGGAGTAATAGCAATCAGCCCCAGCATTTT.

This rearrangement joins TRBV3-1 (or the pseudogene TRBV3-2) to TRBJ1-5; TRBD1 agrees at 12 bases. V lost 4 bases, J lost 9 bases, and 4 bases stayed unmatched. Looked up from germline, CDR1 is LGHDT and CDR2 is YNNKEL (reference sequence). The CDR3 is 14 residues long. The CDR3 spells CASSPGTGGLPQHF. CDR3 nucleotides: TGTGCCAGCAGCCCCGGGACAGGGGGCCTGCCCCAGCATTTT.

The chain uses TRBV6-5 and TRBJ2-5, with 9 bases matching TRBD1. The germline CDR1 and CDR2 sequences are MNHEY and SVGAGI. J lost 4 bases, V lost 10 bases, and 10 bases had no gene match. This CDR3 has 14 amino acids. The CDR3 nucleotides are TGTGCCATCACGACAGGGGGGTTAGGAGAGACCCAGTACTTC. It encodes CAITTGGLGETQYF.

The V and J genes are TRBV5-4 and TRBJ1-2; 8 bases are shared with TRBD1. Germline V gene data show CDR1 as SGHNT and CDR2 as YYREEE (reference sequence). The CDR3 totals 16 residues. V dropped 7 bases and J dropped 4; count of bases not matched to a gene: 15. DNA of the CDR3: TGTGCCAGCCTCAGGGGGCTCTCCTTAATTGGCTATGGCTACACCTTC. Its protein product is CASLRGLSLIGYGYTF.

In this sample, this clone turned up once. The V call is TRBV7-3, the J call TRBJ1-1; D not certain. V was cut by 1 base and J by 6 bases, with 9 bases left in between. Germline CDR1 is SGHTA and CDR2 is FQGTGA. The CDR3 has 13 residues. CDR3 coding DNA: TGTGCCAGCAGCTTAAACTCGGCGGCTGAAGCTTTCTTT. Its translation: CASSLNSAAEAFF.

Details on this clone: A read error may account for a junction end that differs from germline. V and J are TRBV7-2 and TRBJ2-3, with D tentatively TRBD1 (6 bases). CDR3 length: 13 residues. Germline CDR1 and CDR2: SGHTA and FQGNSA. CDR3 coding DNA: TGCGCCAGTGGGACATCTCGGACAGATACGCAGTATTTT. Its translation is CASGTSRTDTQYF.

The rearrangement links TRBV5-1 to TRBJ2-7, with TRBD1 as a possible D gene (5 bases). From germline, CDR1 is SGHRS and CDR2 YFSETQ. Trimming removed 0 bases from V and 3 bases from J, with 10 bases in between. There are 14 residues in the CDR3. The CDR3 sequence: CASSLGQTLYEQYF. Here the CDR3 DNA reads TGCGCCAGCAGCTTGGGACAGACCCTCTACGAGCAGTACTTC.

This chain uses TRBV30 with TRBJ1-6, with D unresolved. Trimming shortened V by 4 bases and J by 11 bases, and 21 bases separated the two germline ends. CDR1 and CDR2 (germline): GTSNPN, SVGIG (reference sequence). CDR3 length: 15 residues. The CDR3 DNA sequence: TGTGCCTGGACCCTTAGACTTATCCCTTCGGCACCCCTCCACTTT. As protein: CAWTLRLIPSAPLHF.

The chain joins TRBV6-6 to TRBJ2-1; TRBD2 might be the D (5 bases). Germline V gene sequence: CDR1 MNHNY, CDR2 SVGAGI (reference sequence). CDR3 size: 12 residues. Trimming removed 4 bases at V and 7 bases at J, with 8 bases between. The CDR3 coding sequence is TGTGCCAGCAGTTCGAGGGAAAATGAGCAGTTCTTC. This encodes CASSSRENEQFF.